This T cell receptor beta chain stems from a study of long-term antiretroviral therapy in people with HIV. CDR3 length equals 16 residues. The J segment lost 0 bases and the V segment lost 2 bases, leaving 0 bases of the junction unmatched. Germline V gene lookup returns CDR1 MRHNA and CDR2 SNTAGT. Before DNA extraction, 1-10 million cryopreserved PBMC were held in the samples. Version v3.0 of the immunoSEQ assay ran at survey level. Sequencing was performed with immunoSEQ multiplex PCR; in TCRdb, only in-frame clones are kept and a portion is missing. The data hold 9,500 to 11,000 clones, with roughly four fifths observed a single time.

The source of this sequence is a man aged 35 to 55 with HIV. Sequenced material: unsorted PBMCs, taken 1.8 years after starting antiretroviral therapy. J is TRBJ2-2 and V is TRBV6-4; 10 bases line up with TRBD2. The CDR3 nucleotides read TGTGCCAGCAGTGACCTAGCGGGGGCGAACACCGGGGAGCTGTTTTTT. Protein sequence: CASSDLAGANTGELFF.